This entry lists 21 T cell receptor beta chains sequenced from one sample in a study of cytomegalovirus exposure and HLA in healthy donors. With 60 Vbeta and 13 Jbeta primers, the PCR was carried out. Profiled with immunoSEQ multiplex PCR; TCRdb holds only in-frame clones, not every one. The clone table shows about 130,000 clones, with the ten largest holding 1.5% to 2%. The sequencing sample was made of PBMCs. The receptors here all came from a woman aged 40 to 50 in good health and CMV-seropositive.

This chain's CDR3 is CASSPGQGYEQYF. Written as DNA, the CDR3 is TGTGCCAGCAGCCCAGGACAGGGCTACGAGCAGTACTTC. The chain uses TRBV7-6 and TRBJ2-7; 8 nucleotides align to TRBD1. CDR3 size: 13 residues. Germline assignment: CDR1 SGHVS and CDR2 FNYEAQ. The V and J ends lost 5 bases and 3 bases, in that order; junction bases with no gene match: 3.

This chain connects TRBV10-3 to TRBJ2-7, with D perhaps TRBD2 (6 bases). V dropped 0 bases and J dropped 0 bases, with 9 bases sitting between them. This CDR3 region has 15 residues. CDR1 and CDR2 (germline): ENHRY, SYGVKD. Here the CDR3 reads CAISESREDSYEQYF. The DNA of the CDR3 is TGTGCCATCAGTGAGTCAAGGGAGGACTCCTACGAGCAGTACTTC.

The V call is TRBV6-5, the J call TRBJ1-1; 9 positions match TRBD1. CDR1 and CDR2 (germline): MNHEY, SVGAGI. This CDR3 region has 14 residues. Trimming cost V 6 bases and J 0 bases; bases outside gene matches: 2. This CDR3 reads CASRGQGLNTEAFF. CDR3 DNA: TGTGCCAGCAGGGGACAGGGATTGAACACTGAAGCTTTCTTT.

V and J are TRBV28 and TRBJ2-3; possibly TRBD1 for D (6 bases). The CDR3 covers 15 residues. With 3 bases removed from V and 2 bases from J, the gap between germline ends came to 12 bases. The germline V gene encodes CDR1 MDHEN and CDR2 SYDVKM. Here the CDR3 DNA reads TGTGCCAGCAGTTTGGGGCAGGGGTACACAGATACGCAGTATTTT. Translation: CASSLGQGYTDTQYF. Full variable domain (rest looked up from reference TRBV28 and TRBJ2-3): DVKVTQSSRYLVKRTGEKVFLECVQDMDHENMFWYRQDPGLGLRLIYFSYDVKMKEKGDIPEGYSVSREKKERFSLILESASTNQTSMYLCASSLGQGYTDTQYFGPGTRLTVL.

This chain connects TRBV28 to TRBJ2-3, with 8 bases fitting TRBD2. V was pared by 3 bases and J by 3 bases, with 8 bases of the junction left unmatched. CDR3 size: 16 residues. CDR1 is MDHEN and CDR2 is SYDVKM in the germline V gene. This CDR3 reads CASSLARGGRTDTQYF. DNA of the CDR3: TGTGCCAGCAGTTTGGCCCGGGGGGGGAGGACAGATACGCAGTATTTT.

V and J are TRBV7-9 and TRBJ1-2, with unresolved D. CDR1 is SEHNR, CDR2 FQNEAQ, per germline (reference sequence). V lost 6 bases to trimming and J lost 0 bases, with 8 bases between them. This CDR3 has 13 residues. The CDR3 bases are TGTGCCAGCAGGCCAGGATCTAACTATGGCTACACCTTC. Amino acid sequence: CASRPGSNYGYTF.

CDR3 residues: CASSTRYRSNQPQHF. The CDR3 coding sequence is TGCGCCAGCAGCACAAGATACCGTAGCAATCAGCCCCAGCATTTT. This chain joins TRBV4-1 and TRBJ1-5; D is ambiguous. Looked up from germline, CDR1 is MGHRA and CDR2 is YSYEKL. The germline V and J ends were trimmed by 5 bases and 0 bases, with 11 bases remaining between them. The CDR3 length is 15 residues.

The CDR3 DNA reads TGTGCCAGTAGTATGGTAAAGGGGGCCAGTATCTCTGGGGCCAACGTCCTGACTTTC. This encodes CASSMVKGASISGANVLTF. This chain joins TRBV19 and TRBJ2-6; 7 positions match TRBD1. J gave up 0 bases and V 3 bases, and 11 bases lay outside the gene matches. The CDR3 totals 19 residues. Germline V CDR1 and CDR2: LNHDA, SQIVND (reference sequence).

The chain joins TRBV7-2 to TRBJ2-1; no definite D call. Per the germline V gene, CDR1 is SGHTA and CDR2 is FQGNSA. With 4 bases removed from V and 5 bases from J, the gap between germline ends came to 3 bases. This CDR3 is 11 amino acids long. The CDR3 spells CASSYNNEQFF. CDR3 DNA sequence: TGTGCCAGCAGCTACAACAATGAGCAGTTCTTC.

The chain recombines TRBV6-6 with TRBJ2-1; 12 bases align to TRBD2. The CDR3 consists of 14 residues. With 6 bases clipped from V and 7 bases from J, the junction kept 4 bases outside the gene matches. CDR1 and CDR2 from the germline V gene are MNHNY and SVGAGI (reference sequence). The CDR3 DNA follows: TGTGCCAGCAGGAGGACTAGCGGGGATAATGAGCAGTTCTTC. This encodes CASRRTSGDNEQFF.

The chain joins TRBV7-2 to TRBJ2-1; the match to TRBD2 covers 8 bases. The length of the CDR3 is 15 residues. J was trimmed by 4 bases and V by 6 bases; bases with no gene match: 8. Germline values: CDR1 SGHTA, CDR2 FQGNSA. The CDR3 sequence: CASRPTSGNYNEQFF. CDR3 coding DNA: TGTGCCAGCAGGCCCACTAGCGGAAATTACAATGAGCAGTTCTTC. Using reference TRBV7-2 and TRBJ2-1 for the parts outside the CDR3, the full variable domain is GAGVSQSPSNKVTEKGKDVELRCDPISGHTALYWYRQSLGQGLEFLIYFQGNSAPDKSGLPSDRFSAERTGGSVSTLTIQRTQQEDSAVYLCASRPTSGNYNEQFFGPGTRLTVL.

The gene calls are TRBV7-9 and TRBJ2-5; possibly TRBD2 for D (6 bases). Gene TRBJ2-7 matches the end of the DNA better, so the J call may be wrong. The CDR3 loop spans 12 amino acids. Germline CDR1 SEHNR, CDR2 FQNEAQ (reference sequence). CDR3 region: CASSLGGDEQYF. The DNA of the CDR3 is TGTGCCAGCAGCTTAGGGGGGGACGAGCAGTACTTC.

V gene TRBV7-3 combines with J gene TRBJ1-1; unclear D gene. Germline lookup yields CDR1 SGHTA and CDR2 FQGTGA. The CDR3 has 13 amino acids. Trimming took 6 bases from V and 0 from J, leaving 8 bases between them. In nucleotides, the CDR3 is TGTGCCAGCAGTCGAACATTGAACACTGAAGCTTTCTTT. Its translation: CASSRTLNTEAFF. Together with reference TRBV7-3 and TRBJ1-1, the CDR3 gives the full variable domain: GAGVSQTPSNKVTEKGKYVELRCDPISGHTALYWYRQSLGQGPEFLIYFQGTGAADDSGLPNDRFFAVRPEGSVSTLKIQRTERGDSAVYLCASSRTLNTEAFFGQGTRLTVV.

The CDR3 is CASSTTPHRGWEQFF. DNA of the CDR3: TGTGCCAGCAGCACCACCCCCCACAGGGGATGGGAGCAGTTCTTC. This chain links TRBV9 with TRBJ2-1, with 7 bases identical to TRBD1. The V segment lost 4 bases and the J segment 10 bases; nucleotides outside the gene matches: 14. The CDR3 extends over 15 amino acids. From germline, CDR1 is SGDLS and CDR2 YYNGEE.

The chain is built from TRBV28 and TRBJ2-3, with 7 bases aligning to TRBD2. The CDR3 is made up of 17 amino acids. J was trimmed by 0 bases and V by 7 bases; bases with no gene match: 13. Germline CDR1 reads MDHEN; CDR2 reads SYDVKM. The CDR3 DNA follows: TGTGCCAGCACCCTACGATGGTTAGCGGGTAGCACAGATACGCAGTATTTT. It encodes CASTLRWLAGSTDTQYF.

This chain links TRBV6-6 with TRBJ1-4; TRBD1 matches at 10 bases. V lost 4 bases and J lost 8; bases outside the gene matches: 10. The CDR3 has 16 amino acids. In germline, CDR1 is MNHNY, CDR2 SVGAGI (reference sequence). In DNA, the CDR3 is TGTGCCAGCAGTTTATTTGGACAGGGGGAATGGGAAAAACTGTTTTTT. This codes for CASSLFGQGEWEKLFF.

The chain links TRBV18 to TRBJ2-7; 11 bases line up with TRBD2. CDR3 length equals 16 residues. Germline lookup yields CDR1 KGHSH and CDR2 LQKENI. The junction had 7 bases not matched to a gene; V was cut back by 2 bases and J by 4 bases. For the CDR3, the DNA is TGTGCCAGCTCACCAGTGACTAGCGGGATCAAATACGAGCAGTACTTC. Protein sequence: CASSPVTSGIKYEQYF.

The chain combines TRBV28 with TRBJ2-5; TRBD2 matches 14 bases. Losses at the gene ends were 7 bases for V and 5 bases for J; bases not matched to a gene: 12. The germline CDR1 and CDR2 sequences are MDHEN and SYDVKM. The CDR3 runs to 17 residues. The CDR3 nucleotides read TGTGCCAGCACCCACCCAGGACTAGCGGGAGGACGGGAGACCCAGTACTTC. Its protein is CASTHPGLAGGRETQYF.

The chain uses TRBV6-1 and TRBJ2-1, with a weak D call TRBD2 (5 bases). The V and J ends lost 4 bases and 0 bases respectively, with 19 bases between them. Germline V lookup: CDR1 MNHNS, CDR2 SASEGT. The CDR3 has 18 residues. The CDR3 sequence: CASSVITSRTSSYNEQFF. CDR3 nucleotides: TGTGCCAGCAGTGTAATCACTTCGAGAACTAGCTCCTACAATGAGCAGTTCTTC.

The CDR3 DNA is TGTGCCAGTACGCTGGGACAGGGTAATTCACCCCTCCACTTT. This sequence encodes CASTLGQGNSPLHF. The V gene is TRBV19, the J gene TRBJ1-6, with 9 bases lining up with TRBD1. The CDR3 sequence is 14 residues long. Germline V CDR1 and CDR2: LNHDA, SQIVND (reference sequence). V lost 7 bases to trimming and J lost 6 bases; unmatched junction nucleotides: 4.

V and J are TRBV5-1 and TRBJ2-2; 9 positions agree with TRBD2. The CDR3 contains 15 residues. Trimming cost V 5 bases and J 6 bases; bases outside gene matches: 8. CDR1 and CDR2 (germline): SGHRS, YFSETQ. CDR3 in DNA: TGCGCCAGCAGATCGGATAGCGGGAGTCCCGGGGAGCTGTTTTTT. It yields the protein CASRSDSGSPGELFF.